This T cell receptor (beta chain) comes out of a study of blood T cell repertoires in COVID-19. Study in general: The analysed material was cDNA or gDNA that came from T cells, B-cell-depleted T cells, or PBMCs.

In the authors' workflow: Using reference gene primer amplification, nucleated cell counts were estimated. Profiled with immunoSEQ multiplex PCR; TCRdb holds only in-frame clones, not every one. V, J and clone size were drawn from that table, and D and trimming were deduced from the DNA. This sample has 330,000 or so clones; approximately 90% occur once, and the top ten carry just over 9.5%. Seattle patient enrollment occurred during active infection, with longitudinal follow-up thereafter. The sample taken for sequencing was peripheral blood. The receptor was isolated from a young man with COVID-19, enrolled during active disease.

This chain's CDR3 is CASSQAWGQVQETQYF. The CDR3 region has the DNA TGTGCCAGCAGCCAAGCGTGGGGACAGGTCCAAGAGACCCAGTACTTC. V is TRBV4-2 and J is TRBJ2-5, with 8 bases fitting TRBD1. This CDR3 spans 16 amino acids. V shed 1 base and J 1 base; nucleotides not matched to a gene: 5. Per germline, CDR1 LGHNA and CDR2 YNFKEQ.